This is a list of T cell receptor beta chains from one sample in a study of blood T cell repertoires in COVID-19. This table comes from immunoSEQ multiplex PCR, and its TCRdb copy is limited to in-frame clones, with some not included. The sample has 120,000 to 150,000 clones; 88% are singletons. The sequenced sample was peripheral blood. These receptors all come from a man between 60 and 75 years old with active or convalescent COVID-19. Each CDR3 is given with its conserved first and last residue. The D gene is left open where the match is weak. A row's size may be missing; if present it is once, few, many or a size class.

D gene,V gene,clone size,J gene,CDR3 DNA,CDR3 protein
TRBD2,TRBV28,-,TRBJ2-5,TGTGCCAGCAGGGGGGGGGAGACCCAGTACTTC,CASRGGETQYF
-,TRBV7-3,-,TRBJ2-1,TGTGCCAGCAGCTTCGGAGGGGAAGGTGAGCAGTTCTTC,CASSFGGEGEQFF
TRBD1,TRBV2,-,TRBJ1-5,TGTGCCAGCAAGACGGACAGGGCCCTCAATCAGCCCCAGCATTTT,CASKTDRALNQPQHF
-,TRBV7-2,few,TRBJ2-3,TGTGCCAGCAGCCCCGCCGGGAGTCCGCAGTATTTT,CASSPAGSPQYF
TRBD1,TRBV10-2,-,TRBJ1-1,TGCGCCAGCATTCAGGGGGCTGGCACTGAAGCTTTCTTT,CASIQGAGTEAFF
TRBD1,TRBV2,-,TRBJ1-4,TGTGCCAGCACCGTGGACAGGGGGGGGGAAAAACTGTTTTTT,CASTVDRGGEKLFF
TRBD1,TRBV27,-,TRBJ1-6,TGTGCCAGCAGCCCGGACAGGGGAAGTTCCTATAATTCACCCCTCCACTTT,CASSPDRGSSYNSPLHF
TRBD2,TRBV9,-,TRBJ2-1,TGTGCCAGCAGCGAGACTAGCGGGAGGGCCTCTGAGCAGTTCTTC,CASSETSGRASEQFF
TRBD1,TRBV9,-,TRBJ2-3,TGTGCCAGCAGCGTAGGGACAGGGGGCCTGTCAGATACGCAGTATTTT,CASSVGTGGLSDTQYF
-,TRBV6-5,-,TRBJ1-2,TGTGCCAGCACCTTCTCTCCTAGCTATGGCTACACCTTC,CASTFSPSYGYTF
-,TRBV10-2,-,TRBJ2-1,TGCGCCAGCAAGCGCGGGAATCCCTACAATGAGCAGTTCTTC,CASKRGNPYNEQFF
TRBD2,TRBV11-2,-,TRBJ2-2,TGTGCCAGCAGCTTATCGGATAGCGGGAGAACCGGGGAGCTGTTTTTT,CASSLSDSGRTGELFF
-,TRBV18,-,TRBJ2-5,TGTGCCAGCTCACCACGCCCCCGCCTTCTCGGAGGGGAGACCCAGTACTTC,CASSPRPRLLGGETQYF